What follows is one T cell receptor beta chain and its context. The data are from a study of blood T cell repertoires in COVID-19. The germline V gene encodes CDR1 LNHDA and CDR2 SQIVND (reference sequence). V lost 10 bases and J lost 5, with 8 bases in between. CDR3 length: 10 residues. The assay was immunoSEQ multiplex PCR, and TCRdb's table has in-frame clones only and misses some. The table has 140,000 or so clones, roughly four fifths seen once; the top ten hold approximately 8.4%. The sequenced sample was PBMCs or T cells enriched from blood (not recorded which). The rearrangement joins TRBV19 to TRBJ2-5; the D gene is possibly TRBD1 (6 bases). This sequence originates from a man between 50 and 59 years old who had recovered from COVID-19. CDR3 coding DNA: TGTGCCAATGACAGGGAGACCCAGTACTTC. This sequence encodes CANDRETQYF.